These 22 T cell receptor beta chains came from one sample sequenced in a study of identical twins. MiXCR, run by TCRdb on the 5' RACE reads, gives a single entry per CDR3 protein. In the table there are hundreds of thousands of distinct CDR3 sequences, roughly 6% of which are singletons. Material for sequencing was naive T cells sorted from blood. All receptors come from a man between 18 and 29 years old in good health.

The rearrangement links TRBV2 to TRBJ2-7, with 8 bases aligning to TRBD2. The CDR3 is 15 residues long. Trimming at V came to 4 bases and at J to 3 bases, leaving 8 bases not matched to a gene. The germline CDR1 and CDR2 sequences are SNHLY and FYNNEI. In DNA, the CDR3 is TGTGCCAGCAGTGCGGGACTAGAAACTGGCTACGAGCAGTACGTC. Encoded protein: CASSAGLETGYEQYV.

This rearrangement joins TRBV20-1 to TRBJ2-5; 10 bases fit TRBD2. The CDR3 is made up of 18 amino acids. CDR1 is DFQATT and CDR2 is SNEGSKA in the germline V gene (reference sequence). Trimming removed 0 bases from V and 5 bases from J; junction bases left unmatched: 15. The DNA for the CDR3 is TGCAGTGCTAGAGATCACAATAGGAGCGGGAGGGCCCGCGAGACCCAGTACTTC. Its protein product is CSARDHNRSGRARETQYF.

Ten or more counts support this clonotype. The chain is built from TRBV28 and TRBJ1-2; the D is unclear. Germline values: CDR1 MDHEN, CDR2 SYDVKM. The CDR3 is made up of 13 amino acids. Trimming cost V 3 bases and J 8 bases, with 13 bases left between them. The CDR3 DNA follows: TGTGCCAGCAGTTTCCCCCGACGTCTAGGCTACACCTTC. Translating gives CASSFPRRLGYTF.

This clonotype came up many times. The chain has TRBV3-1 and TRBJ2-5; D not resolved. The CDR3 is 13 amino acids. V lost 8 bases to trimming and J lost 2 bases, with 12 bases between them. The germline V gene encodes CDR1 LGHDT and CDR2 YNNKEL (reference sequence). CDR3 residues: CASAQAGQETQYF. Written as DNA, the CDR3 is TGTGCCAGCGCCCAGGCTGGGCAAGAGACCCAGTACTTC.

This rearrangement joins TRBV10-3 to TRBJ2-2; 8 positions agree with TRBD1. V was clipped by 10 bases and J by 0 bases; unmatched bases: 13. Germline CDR1 reads ENHRY; CDR2 reads SYGVKD. CDR3 length: 17 residues. The DNA for the CDR3 is TGTGCCACTAACGATCGAGGGACAGGAGCGAACACCGGGGAGCTGTTTTTT. Translated: CATNDRGTGANTGELFF.

The table lists this clonotype with many counts. J is TRBJ2-7 and V is TRBV6-5; 7 bases align to TRBD2. J was trimmed by 3 bases and V by 1 base; bases with no gene match: 9. The CDR3 is 16 amino acids. Germline CDR1 reads MNHEY; CDR2 reads SVGAGI. The CDR3 sequence: CASSYWAGVRGYEQYF. CDR3 DNA: TGTGCCAGCAGTTACTGGGCGGGAGTGAGAGGCTACGAGCAGTACTTC.

V usage is TRBV18 and J usage is TRBJ2-5; 8 nucleotides line up with TRBD1. The CDR3 spans 14 residues. V lost 6 bases to trimming and J lost 4 bases; unmatched junction nucleotides: 7. The germline gives CDR1 KGHSH, CDR2 LQKENI. CDR3 bases: TGTGCCAGCTCTCCTGACAGGGGAACAGAGACCCAGTACTTC. The encoded protein is CASSPDRGTETQYF.

In nucleotides, the CDR3 is TGTGCCAGCGTAACAAGCACCGGGGAGCTGTTTTTT. Translating gives CASVTSTGELFF. The V gene is TRBV28, the J gene TRBJ2-2, with no clear D. Germline CDR1 and CDR2: MDHEN and SYDVKM. The CDR3 contains 12 residues. Trimming cost V 8 bases and J 4 bases, with 8 bases left between them.

The chain uses TRBV10-3 and TRBJ2-7; 9 bases match TRBD2. The CDR3 loop spans 14 amino acids. V shed 6 bases and J 0 bases; nucleotides not matched to a gene: 3. Germline V gives CDR1 ENHRY, CDR2 SYGVKD. In DNA form, the CDR3 reads TGTGCCATCAGAAGACTAGCGGACTCCTACGAGCAGTACTTC. Translation: CAIRRLADSYEQYF.

V and J are TRBV20-1 and TRBJ2-5, with D hard to call. CDR1 is DFQATT, CDR2 SNEGSKA, per germline (reference sequence). The CDR3 consists of 18 residues. Trimming shortened V by 0 bases and J by 2 bases, and 22 bases separated the two germline ends. CDR3 amino acids: CSARDPSPHTTIQETQYF. CDR3 DNA sequence: TGCAGTGCTAGAGACCCCTCCCCTCATACTACAATTCAAGAGACCCAGTACTTC.

This clonotype was counted only a few times. Just one base apart from a much larger clone, this may be a read error. The genes are TRBV5-1 and TRBJ2-3; tentatively, D is TRBD2 (6 bases). The CDR3 consists of 12 residues. Trimming stripped 3 bases from V and 4 bases from J, with 6 bases between. Per the germline V gene, CDR1 is SGHRS and CDR2 is YFSETQ. CDR3 residues: CASSWEADTQYF. In DNA form, the CDR3 reads TGCGCCAGCAGCTGGGAGGCAGATACGCAGTATTTT.

In this sample, this clonotype turned up a few times. The V call is TRBV11-2, the J call TRBJ1-2; no clear D gene. This CDR3 spans 14 amino acids. Between the trimmed V and J ends, which lost 6 bases and 3 bases, there was a span of 14 bases. Germline V gene sequence: CDR1 SGHAT, CDR2 FQNNGV. CDR3 in amino acids: CASSSLTEHYGYTF. For the CDR3, the DNA is TGTGCCAGCAGTTCCCTGACGGAACACTATGGCTACACCTTC.

V is TRBV24-1 and J is TRBJ2-1; D is perhaps TRBD1 or TRBD2 (5 bases each). This CDR3 is built from 13 residues. V shed 9 bases and J shed 0 bases, with 8 bases lying between them. Germline assignment: CDR1 KGHDR and CDR2 SFDVKD. CDR3 amino acids: CATGTASYNEQFF. In nucleotides, the CDR3 is TGTGCCACCGGGACGGCCTCCTACAATGAGCAGTTCTTC.

Only a few counts were recorded for this clonotype. The chain employs TRBV28 and TRBJ2-7, with TRBD1 as a possible D gene (5 bases). With 8 bases removed from V and 2 bases from J, the gap between germline ends came to 10 bases. The CDR3 is 12 amino acids. Germline CDR1 MDHEN, CDR2 SYDVKM. This chain's CDR3 is CASRQNPYEQYF. CDR3 DNA sequence: TGTGCCAGCCGACAGAACCCCTACGAGCAGTACTTC.

The chain joins TRBV3-1 to TRBJ2-1, with D possibly being TRBD1 or TRBD2 (6 bases each). V was cut by 6 bases and J by 8 bases, with 17 bases left in between. The CDR3 length is 14 residues. CDR1 is LGHDT and CDR2 is YNNKEL in the germline V gene (reference sequence). The CDR3 loop is CASRTRGSQYEQFF. The CDR3 DNA reads as TGTGCCAGCAGGACTAGGGGGAGTCAGTATGAGCAGTTCTTC.

This clonotype was detected many times. The V call is TRBV20-1, the J call TRBJ1-1, with D maybe TRBD1 (6 bases). Trimming shortened V by 1 base and J by 4 bases, and 13 bases separated the two germline ends. The CDR3 is made up of 14 amino acids. In germline, CDR1 is DFQATT, CDR2 SNEGSKA (reference sequence). CDR3 nucleotides: TGCAGTGCTAGAGCACAGGGTGGCGGCACTGAAGCTTTCTTT. Its translation: CSARAQGGGTEAFF.

This clonotype was detected many times. The chain combines TRBV27 with TRBJ2-1; 14 bases map to TRBD2. V dropped 4 bases and J dropped 9; count of bases not matched to a gene: 2. Germline assignment: CDR1 MNHEY and CDR2 SMNVEV (reference sequence). This CDR3 comprises 14 residues. CDR3 amino acids: CASSWTSGRIEQFF. CDR3 sequence (DNA): TGTGCCAGCAGTTGGACTAGCGGGAGGATTGAGCAGTTCTTC.

The chain combines TRBV12-3 or TRBV12-4 with TRBJ1-1; D gene ambiguous. This CDR3 has 14 residues. Trimming stripped 7 bases from V and 0 bases from J, with 12 bases between. CDR3 DNA sequence: TGTGCCAGCATGTTGCCGGTGATGAACACTGAAGCTTTCTTT. Protein: CASMLPVMNTEAFF.

This clonotype was recorded many times. The J gene is TRBJ2-3, the V gene TRBV10-3, with D tentatively TRBD2 (6 bases). The V gene's germline CDR1 is ENHRY and CDR2 SYGVKD. The CDR3 sequence is 14 residues long. The germline V and J ends were trimmed by 11 bases and 3 bases, with 18 bases remaining between them. CDR3 sequence: CASRIGAGTDTQYF. CDR3 in DNA: TGTGCCTCGCGGATAGGAGCGGGTACAGATACGCAGTATTTT.

This chain links TRBV29-1 with TRBJ1-2, with a weak D call TRBD1 (5 bases). Germline lookup yields CDR1 SQVTM and CDR2 ANQGSEA. Trimming left V 6 bases short and J 0 bases short, with 14 bases between. The CDR3 loop spans 14 amino acids. The CDR3 spells CSVPGADSNYGYTF. The CDR3 DNA follows: TGCAGCGTCCCCGGGGCAGATTCTAACTATGGCTACACCTTC. Supplemented by reference TRBV29-1 and TRBJ1-2, the full variable domain reads SAVISQKPSRDICQRGTSLTIQCQVDSQVTMMFWYRQQPGQSLTLIATANQGSEATYESGFVIDKFPISRPNLTFSTLTVSNMSPEDSSIYLCSVPGADSNYGYTFGSGTRLTVV.

The sample holds a few counts of this clonotype. The V gene is TRBV4-1, the J gene TRBJ2-5, with D possibly being TRBD1 or TRBD2 (5 bases each). The germline CDR1 and CDR2 sequences are MGHRA and YSYEKL. Trimming stripped 4 bases from V and 5 bases from J, with 20 bases between. This CDR3 contains 16 residues. In DNA, the CDR3 is TGCGCCAGCAGCCCTACGGGGCGGACACTGGGGGAGACCCAGTACTTC. Residues: CASSPTGRTLGETQYF.

This clonotype was observed a handful of times. V and J are TRBV9 and TRBJ2-2, with TRBD2 matching over 11 bases. Germline CDR1 is SGDLS and CDR2 is YYNGEE. CDR3 length: 17 residues. Losses at the gene ends were 1 base for V and 2 bases for J; bases not matched to a gene: 4. This chain's CDR3 is CASSVLAGGLNTGELFF. The DNA for the CDR3 is TGTGCCAGCAGCGTACTAGCGGGAGGTCTTAACACCGGGGAGCTGTTTTTT.